This is a list of T cell receptor beta chains from one sample in a study of post-analysis software for immune sequencing data. Using its own MiXCR run on the PCR reads, TCRdb lists one record per CDR3 protein. The sample contains roughly 570,000 distinct CDR3 sequences, around 36% of which appear only once. The sequenced sample was blood. These receptors were obtained from a girl between 2 and 17 years old with multiple sclerosis. Each CDR3 is given with its conserved first and last residue.

J | V | CDR3
TRBJ2-3 | TRBV20-1 | CSASEATNTDTQYF
TRBJ1-6 | TRBV7-8 | CASSLAGTANSPLHF
TRBJ2-4 | TRBV20-1 | CSAHFSGGAKNIQYF
TRBJ2-5 | TRBV19 | CASSIGIQETQYF
TRBJ2-1 | TRBV5-1 | CASSSGVEQFF
TRBJ2-3 | TRBV20-1 | CGASPTGGGTDTQYF
TRBJ2-7 | TRBV24-1 | CATRDRDWRDNEQYF
TRBJ2-1 | TRBV10-3 | CAISDYSYNEQFF
TRBJ2-5 | TRBV20-1 | CSARDPSGVQETQYF
TRBJ2-7 | TRBV20-1 | CSAMLTSGVYEQYF
TRBJ2-7 | TRBV29-1 | CSVQSGANSYEQYF
TRBJ2-7 | TRBV3-1 | CASNRGGSYEQYF
TRBJ1-2 | TRBV6-5 | CASSYSTVGGLANYGYTF
TRBJ1-1 | TRBV14 | CASSQDTRGQAFF
TRBJ1-6 | TRBV12-3/TRBV12-4 | CASSFSPPNSPLHF
TRBJ1-2 | TRBV20-1 | CSARPRTYGYTF
TRBJ2-7 | TRBV7-8 | CASSLGGAPTYEQYF
TRBJ1-5 | TRBV2 | CASSEAGRSNQPQHF
TRBJ1-1 | TRBV4-1 | CASSHDRGWMNTEAFF
TRBJ2-5 | TRBV3-1 | CASSPQSGGYQETQYF
TRBJ2-2 | TRBV20-1 | CSASPGHRNTGELFF
TRBJ2-5 | TRBV7-2 | CASSSPWETQYF
TRBJ2-7 | TRBV28 | CASSQVGQQYYEQYF
TRBJ2-4 | TRBV3-1 | CASSQEGGGGPSNIQYF
TRBJ2-1 | TRBV11-2 | CASSLVDRGHEQFF
TRBJ2-1 | TRBV5-6 | CASNEGQTLYEQFF
TRBJ2-6 | TRBV6-2/TRBV6-3 | CASTPPSGANVLTF
TRBJ2-5 | TRBV11-2 | CASSRGGFETQYF
TRBJ2-1 | TRBV20-1 | CSARDGGTGYNEQFF
TRBJ2-7 | TRBV20-1 | CSATPRGSYEQYF